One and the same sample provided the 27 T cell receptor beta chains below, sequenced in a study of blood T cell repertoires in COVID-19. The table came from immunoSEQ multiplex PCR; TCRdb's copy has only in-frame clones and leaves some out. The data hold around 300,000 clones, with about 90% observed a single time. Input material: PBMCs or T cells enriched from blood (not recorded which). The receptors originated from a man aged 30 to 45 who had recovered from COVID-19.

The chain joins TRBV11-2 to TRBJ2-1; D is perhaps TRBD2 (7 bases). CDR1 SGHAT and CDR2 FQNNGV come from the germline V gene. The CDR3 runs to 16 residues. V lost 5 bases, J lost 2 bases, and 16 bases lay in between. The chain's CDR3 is CASSLRVGGPYNEQFF. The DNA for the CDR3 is TGTGCCAGCAGCCTAAGGGTCGGGGGGCCCTACAATGAGCAGTTCTTC.

The DNA for the CDR3 is TGTGCCTGGAGTGTGCCGGGAACGAATCAGCCCCAGCATTTT. Translating it yields CAWSVPGTNQPQHF. The rearrangement uses TRBV30 and TRBJ1-5; D is unclear. Trimming pared 0 bases from V and 4 bases from J, leaving 10 bases between. Germline V CDR1 and CDR2: GTSNPN, SVGIG (reference sequence). The CDR3 totals 14 residues.

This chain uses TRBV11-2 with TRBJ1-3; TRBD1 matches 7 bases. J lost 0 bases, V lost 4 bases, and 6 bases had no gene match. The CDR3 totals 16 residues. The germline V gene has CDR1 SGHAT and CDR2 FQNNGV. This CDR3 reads CASSSGTAYSGNTIYF. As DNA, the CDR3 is TGTGCCAGCAGCTCGGGGACAGCCTACTCTGGAAACACCATATATTTT.

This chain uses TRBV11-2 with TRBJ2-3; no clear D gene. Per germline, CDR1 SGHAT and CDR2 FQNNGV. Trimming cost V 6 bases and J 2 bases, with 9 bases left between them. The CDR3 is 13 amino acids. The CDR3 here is CASSHGPTDTQYF. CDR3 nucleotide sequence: TGTGCCAGCAGTCACGGTCCCACAGATACGCAGTATTTT.

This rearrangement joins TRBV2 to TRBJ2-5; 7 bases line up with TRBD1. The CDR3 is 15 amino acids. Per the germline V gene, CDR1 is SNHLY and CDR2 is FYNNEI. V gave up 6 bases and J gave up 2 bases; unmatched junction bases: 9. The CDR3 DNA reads TGTGCCAGCAGCGACCTCGACAGGGCGCAAGAGACCCAGTACTTC. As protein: CASSDLDRAQETQYF.

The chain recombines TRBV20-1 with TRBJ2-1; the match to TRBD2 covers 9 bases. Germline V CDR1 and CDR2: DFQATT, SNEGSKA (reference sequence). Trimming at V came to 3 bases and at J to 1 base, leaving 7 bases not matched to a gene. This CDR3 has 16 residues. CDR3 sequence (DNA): TGCAGTGCTAGTCCGCGGGGGGGCACGTCCTACAATGAGCAGTTCTTC. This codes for CSASPRGGTSYNEQFF.

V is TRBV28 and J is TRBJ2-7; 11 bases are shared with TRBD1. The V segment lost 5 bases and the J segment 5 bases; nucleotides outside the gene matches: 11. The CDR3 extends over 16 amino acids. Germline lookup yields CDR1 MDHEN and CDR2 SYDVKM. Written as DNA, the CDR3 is TGTGCCAGCAGTCCGGGGACAGGGGGGGGTGAAGACGAGCAGTACTTC. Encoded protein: CASSPGTGGGEDEQYF.

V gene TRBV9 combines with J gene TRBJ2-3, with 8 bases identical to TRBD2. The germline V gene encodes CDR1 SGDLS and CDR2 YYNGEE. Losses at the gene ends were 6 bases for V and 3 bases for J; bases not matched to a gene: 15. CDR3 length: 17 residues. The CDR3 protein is CASTRRSRGGLTDTQYF. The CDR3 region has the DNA TGTGCCAGCACCCGTCGGTCTCGGGGGGGCCTGACAGATACGCAGTATTTT.

The CDR3 spells CASSEGTSPLETQYF. The CDR3 DNA is TGTGCCAGCAGCGAGGGGACTAGCCCTCTTGAGACCCAGTACTTC. The chain is built from TRBV9 and TRBJ2-5; 9 positions match TRBD2. This CDR3 spans 15 amino acids. Germline V gene sequence: CDR1 SGDLS, CDR2 YYNGEE. The V gene end was trimmed by 3 bases and the J gene end by 5 bases; junction bases not matched to a gene: 8.

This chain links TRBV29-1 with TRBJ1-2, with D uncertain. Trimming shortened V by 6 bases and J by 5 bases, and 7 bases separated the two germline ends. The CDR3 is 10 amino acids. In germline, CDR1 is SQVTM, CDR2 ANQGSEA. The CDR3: CSVENYGYTF. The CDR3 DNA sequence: TGCAGCGTCGAGAATTATGGCTACACCTTC.

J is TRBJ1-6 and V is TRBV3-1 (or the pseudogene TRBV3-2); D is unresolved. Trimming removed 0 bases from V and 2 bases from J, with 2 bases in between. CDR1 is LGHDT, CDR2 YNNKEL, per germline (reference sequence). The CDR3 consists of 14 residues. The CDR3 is CASSQDTYNSPLHF. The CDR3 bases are TGTGCCAGCAGCCAAGACACCTATAATTCACCCCTCCACTTT.

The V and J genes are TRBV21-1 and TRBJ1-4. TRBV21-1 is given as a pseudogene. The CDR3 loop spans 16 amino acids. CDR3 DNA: TGTGCCAGCAGCAAAGATTGGAGGACAACTAATGAAAAACTGTTTTTT. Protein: CASSKDWRTTNEKLFF.

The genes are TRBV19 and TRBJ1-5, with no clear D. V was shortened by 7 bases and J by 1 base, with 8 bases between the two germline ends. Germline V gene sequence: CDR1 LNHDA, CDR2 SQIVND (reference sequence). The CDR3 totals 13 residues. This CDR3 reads CASNPRSNQPQHF. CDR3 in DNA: TGTGCCAGTAATCCGCGCAGCAATCAGCCCCAGCATTTT.

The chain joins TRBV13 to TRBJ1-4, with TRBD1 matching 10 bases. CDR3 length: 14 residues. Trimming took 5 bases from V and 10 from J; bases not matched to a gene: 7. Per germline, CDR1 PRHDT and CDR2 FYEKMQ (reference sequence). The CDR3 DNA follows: TGTGCCAGCAGCACCGGGACAGGGGTGGGAAAACTGTTTTTT. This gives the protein CASSTGTGVGKLFF.

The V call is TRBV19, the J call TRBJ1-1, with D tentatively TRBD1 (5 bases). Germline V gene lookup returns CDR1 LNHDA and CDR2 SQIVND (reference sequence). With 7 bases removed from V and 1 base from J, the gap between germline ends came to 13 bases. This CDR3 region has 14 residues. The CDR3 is CASIQRGANTEAFF. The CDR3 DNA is TGTGCCAGTATCCAACGTGGGGCGAACACTGAAGCTTTCTTT.

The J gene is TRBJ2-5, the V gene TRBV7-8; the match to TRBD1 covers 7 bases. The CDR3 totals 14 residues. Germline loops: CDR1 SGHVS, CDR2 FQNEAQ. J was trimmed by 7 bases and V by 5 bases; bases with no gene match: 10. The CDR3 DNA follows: TGTGCCAGCAGCCCACGGACAGGCTCAGGGACCCAGTACTTC. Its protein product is CASSPRTGSGTQYF.

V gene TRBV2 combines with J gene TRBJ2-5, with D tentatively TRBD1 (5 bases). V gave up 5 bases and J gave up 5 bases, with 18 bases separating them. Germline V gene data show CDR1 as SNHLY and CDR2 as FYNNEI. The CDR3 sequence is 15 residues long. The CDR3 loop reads CASSSQGVLGETQYF. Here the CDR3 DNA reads TGTGCCAGCAGTTCACAAGGGGTGTTAGGGGAGACCCAGTACTTC. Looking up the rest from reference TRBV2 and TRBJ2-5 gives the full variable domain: EPEVTQTPSHQVTQMGQEVILRCVPISNHLYFYWYRQILGQKVEFLVSFYNNEISEKSEIFDDQFSVERPDGSNFTLKIRSTKLEDSAMYFCASSSQGVLGETQYFGPGTRLLVL.

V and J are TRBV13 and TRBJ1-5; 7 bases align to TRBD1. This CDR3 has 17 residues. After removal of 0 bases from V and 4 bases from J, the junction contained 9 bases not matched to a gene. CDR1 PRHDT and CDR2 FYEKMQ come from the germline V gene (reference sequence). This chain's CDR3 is CASSLGLIGGFNQPQHF. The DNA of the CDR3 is TGTGCCAGCAGCTTAGGCTTAATAGGGGGCTTTAATCAGCCCCAGCATTTT.

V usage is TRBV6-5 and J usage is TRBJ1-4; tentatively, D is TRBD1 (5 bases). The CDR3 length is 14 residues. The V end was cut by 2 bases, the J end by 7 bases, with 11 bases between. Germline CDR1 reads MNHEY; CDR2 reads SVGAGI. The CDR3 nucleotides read TGTGCCAGCAGTTACGTGGGAGGGGTTGAAAAACTGTTTTTT. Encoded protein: CASSYVGGVEKLFF.

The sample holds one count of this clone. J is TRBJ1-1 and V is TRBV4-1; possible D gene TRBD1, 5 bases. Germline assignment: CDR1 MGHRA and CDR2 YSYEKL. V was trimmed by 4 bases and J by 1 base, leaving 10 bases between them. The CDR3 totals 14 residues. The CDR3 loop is CASSPRQQNTEAFF. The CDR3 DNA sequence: TGCGCCAGCAGCCCAAGACAGCAGAACACTGAAGCTTTCTTT.

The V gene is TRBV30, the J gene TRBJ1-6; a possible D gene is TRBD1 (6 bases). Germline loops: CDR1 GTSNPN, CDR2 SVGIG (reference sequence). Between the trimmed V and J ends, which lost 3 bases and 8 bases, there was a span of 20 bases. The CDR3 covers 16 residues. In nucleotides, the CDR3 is TGTGCCTGGAGGTCTGCCGCCGGGACAAAGGATTCACCCCTCCACTTT. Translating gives CAWRSAAGTKDSPLHF.

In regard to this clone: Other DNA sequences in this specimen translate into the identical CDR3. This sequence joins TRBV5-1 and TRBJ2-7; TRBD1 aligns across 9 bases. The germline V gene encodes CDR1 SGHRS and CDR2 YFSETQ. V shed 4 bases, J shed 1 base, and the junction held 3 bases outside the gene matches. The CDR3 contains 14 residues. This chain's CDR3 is CASSPGTGSYEQYF. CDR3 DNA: TGCGCCAGCAGCCCCGGGACAGGGTCCTACGAGCAGTACTTC.

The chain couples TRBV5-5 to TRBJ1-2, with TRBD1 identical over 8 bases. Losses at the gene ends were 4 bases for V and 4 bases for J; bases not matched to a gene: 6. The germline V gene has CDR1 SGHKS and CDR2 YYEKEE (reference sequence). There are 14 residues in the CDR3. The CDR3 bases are TGTGCCAGCAGCACCCGGACAGGGCTCTATGGCTACACCTTC. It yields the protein CASSTRTGLYGYTF.

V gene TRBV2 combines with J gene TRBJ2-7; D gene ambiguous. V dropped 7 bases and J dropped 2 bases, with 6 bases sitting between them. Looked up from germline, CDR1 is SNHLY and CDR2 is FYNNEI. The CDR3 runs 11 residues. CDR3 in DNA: TGTGCCAGCACCCTAACCTACGAGCAGTACTTC. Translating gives CASTLTYEQYF.

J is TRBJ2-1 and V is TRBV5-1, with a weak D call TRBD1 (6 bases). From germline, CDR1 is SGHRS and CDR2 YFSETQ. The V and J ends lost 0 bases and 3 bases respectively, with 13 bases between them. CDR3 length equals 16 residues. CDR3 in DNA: TGCGCCAGCAGCTTGGTGGGGGACATATACTACAATGAGCAGTTCTTC. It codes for CASSLVGDIYYNEQFF.

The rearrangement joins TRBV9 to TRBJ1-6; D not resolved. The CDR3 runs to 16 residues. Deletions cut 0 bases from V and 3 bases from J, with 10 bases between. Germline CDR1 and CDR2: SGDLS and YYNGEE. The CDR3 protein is CASSVGEVHYNSPLHF. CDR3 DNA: TGTGCCAGCAGCGTAGGGGAGGTCCACTATAATTCACCCCTCCACTTT.

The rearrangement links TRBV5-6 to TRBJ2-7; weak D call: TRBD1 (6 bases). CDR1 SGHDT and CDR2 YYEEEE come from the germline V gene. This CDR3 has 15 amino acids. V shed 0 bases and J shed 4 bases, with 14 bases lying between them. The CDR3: CASSLVQGSRYEQYF. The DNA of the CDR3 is TGTGCCAGCAGCTTGGTACAGGGTAGTCGGTACGAGCAGTACTTC. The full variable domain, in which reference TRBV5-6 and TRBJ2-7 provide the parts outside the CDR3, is DAGVTQSPTHLIKTRGQQVTLRCSPKSGHDTVSWYQQALGQGPQFIFQYYEEEERQRGNFPDRFSGHQFPNYSSELNVNALLLGDSALYLCASSLVQGSRYEQYFGPGTRLTVT.